What follows are 3 T cell receptor beta chains derived from one specimen sequenced in a study of cytomegalovirus exposure and HLA in healthy donors. Primers for the PCR totalled 60 Vbeta and 13 Jbeta. Method: immunoSEQ multiplex PCR; TCRdb's copy keeps in-frame clones and lacks some. The data show about 120,000 clones, with around 86% seen just once and less than 2.5% held by the top ten. The specimen was PBMCs. Receptors originate from a woman between 40 and 50 years old in good health and CMV-seronegative.

This chain joins TRBV21-1 and TRBJ2-7; the DNA was not used to check the table's D call, TRBD2. TRBV21-1 is noted as a pseudogene. This CDR3 is 19 amino acids long. CDR3 loop: CASSKEPRDSGRRSYEQYF. The CDR3 DNA reads as TGTGCCAGCAGCAAAGAGCCCCGGGATAGCGGGAGGAGGTCCTACGAGCAGTACTTC.

The chain recombines TRBV6-1 with TRBJ2-1; D is ambiguous. Germline CDR1 reads MNHNS; CDR2 reads SASEGT. Trimming removed 3 bases from V and 7 bases from J, with 13 bases in between. The CDR3 is made up of 14 amino acids. This CDR3 reads CASSEVRRRNEQFF. For the CDR3, the DNA is TGTGCCAGCAGTGAGGTTAGGAGAAGAAATGAGCAGTTCTTC.

This clone appeared once. The chain links TRBV5-3 to TRBJ2-5; TRBD1 matches at 10 bases. TRBV5-3 is marked as an open reading frame, function uncertain. V lost 4 bases and J lost 3; bases outside the gene matches: 0. The CDR3 has 13 amino acids. The CDR3 loop is CARSGTGEETQYF. The CDR3 nucleotides are TGTGCCAGAAGCGGGACAGGGGAAGAGACCCAGTACTTC.